This is a list of T cell receptor beta chains from one sample in a study of blood T cell repertoires in COVID-19. Profiled with immunoSEQ multiplex PCR; TCRdb holds only in-frame clones, not every one. This sample yields 27,000 or so clones, of which roughly nine tenths are seen a single time; 15% to 20% belongs to the top ten. Sequencing was carried out using peripheral blood. Every receptor here comes from a human donor with active COVID-19. The donor label of this sample is uncertain. Each CDR3 is given with its conserved first and last residue. D genes are given only for firm matches. Where a row states a size, it is once, few, many or the class of an expanded clone; other rows omit it.

J gene: TRBJ2-7
V gene: TRBV19
D gene: TRBD2
clone size: -
CDR3 DNA: TGTGCCAGTAGCCGACTAGCGGGCGGCTACGAGCAGTACTTC
CDR3 protein: CASSRLAGGYEQYF

J gene: TRBJ2-7
V gene: TRBV5-4
D gene: TRBD1
clone size: -
CDR3 DNA: TGTGCCAGCAGCTTGCCTAGGGACAGGGTTGGCGAGCAGTACTTC
CDR3 protein: CASSLPRDRVGEQYF

J gene: TRBJ2-3
V gene: TRBV6-5
D gene: TRBD2
clone size: -
CDR3 DNA: TGTGCCAGCAGTTATTCCCGACTAGCGGGCACAGATACGCAGTATTTT
CDR3 protein: CASSYSRLAGTDTQYF

J gene: TRBJ1-1
V gene: TRBV5-1
D gene: TRBD1
clone size: -
CDR3 DNA: TGCGCCAGCAGCTTGCACTCAACAGGGGGAGTCACTGAAGCTTTCTTT
CDR3 protein: CASSLHSTGGVTEAFF

J gene: TRBJ2-5
V gene: TRBV29-1
D gene: TRBD2
clone size: -
CDR3 DNA: TGCAGCGTTGTTGGCGGGGGGCAAGAGACCCAGTACTTC
CDR3 protein: CSVVGGGQETQYF

J gene: TRBJ2-7
V gene: TRBV7-9
D gene: -
clone size: -
CDR3 DNA: TGTGCCAGCAGCTTAGATTCCCGCTACGAGCAGTACTTC
CDR3 protein: CASSLDSRYEQYF

J gene: TRBJ1-3
V gene: TRBV2
D gene: -
clone size: -
CDR3 DNA: TGTGCCAGCAAAGTAGACGGACACTCTGGAAACACCATATATTTT
CDR3 protein: CASKVDGHSGNTIYF

J gene: TRBJ2-3
V gene: TRBV5-6
D gene: TRBD2
clone size: -
CDR3 DNA: TGTGCCAGCAGCTGGCTAAAGGCGGGAGTTATAGATACGCAGTATTTT
CDR3 protein: CASSWLKAGVIDTQYF

J gene: TRBJ2-2
V gene: TRBV7-7
D gene: TRBD1
clone size: few
CDR3 DNA: TGTGCTAGCAGCTCCACGACAGGGGAAGCGCTGTTTTTT
CDR3 protein: CASSSTTGEALFF

J gene: TRBJ2-3
V gene: TRBV7-2
D gene: TRBD1
clone size: -
CDR3 DNA: TGTGCCAGCAGCTTAGGTGGGACAGGGGGCACAGATACGCAGTATTTT
CDR3 protein: CASSLGGTGGTDTQYF

J gene: TRBJ2-1
V gene: TRBV6-1
D gene: -
clone size: -
CDR3 DNA: TGTGCCAGCAGTGAACAGGACATAGAGAATGAGCAGTTCTTC
CDR3 protein: CASSEQDIENEQFF

J gene: TRBJ2-3
V gene: TRBV2
D gene: TRBD2
clone size: -
CDR3 DNA: TGTGCCAGCAGGGCCATGTTGGCGGGAGGTGGAGATACGCAGTATTTT
CDR3 protein: CASRAMLAGGGDTQYF

J gene: TRBJ2-5
V gene: TRBV4-3
D gene: TRBD1
clone size: -
CDR3 DNA: TGCGCCAGCAGCCAAGGAGGGGGCAGGGGGCGCGGAGAGACCCAGTACTTC
CDR3 protein: CASSQGGGRGRGETQYF

J gene: TRBJ2-2
V gene: TRBV6-5
D gene: TRBD1
clone size: -
CDR3 DNA: TGTGCCAGCACCCAGGGGGCTATAAGCGGGGAGCTGTTTTTT
CDR3 protein: CASTQGAISGELFF

J gene: TRBJ1-3
V gene: TRBV16
D gene: -
clone size: -
CDR3 DNA: TGTGCCAGCAGTACGAGTAGAGCTGGAAACACCATATATTTT
CDR3 protein: CASSTSRAGNTIYF

J gene: TRBJ2-5
V gene: TRBV11-2
D gene: -
clone size: -
CDR3 DNA: TGTGCCAGCAGCCCCCTTGGGCGGAGGAGCTTGGGTGGGACCCAGTACTTC
CDR3 protein: CASSPLGRRSLGGTQYF

J gene: TRBJ2-7
V gene: TRBV7-8
D gene: -
clone size: once
CDR3 DNA: TGTGCCAGCAGCCGCTCGGTCATATACGAGCAGTACTTC
CDR3 protein: CASSRSVIYEQYF

J gene: TRBJ2-3
V gene: TRBV28
D gene: TRBD1
clone size: -
CDR3 DNA: TGTGCCAGCAATCCGACAGGGTTCACAGATACGCAGTATTTT
CDR3 protein: CASNPTGFTDTQYF

J gene: TRBJ2-7
V gene: TRBV10-3
D gene: -
clone size: -
CDR3 DNA: TGTGCCATCAGTGGAACAGGGACCTACGAGCAGTACTTC
CDR3 protein: CAISGTGTYEQYF

J gene: TRBJ2-7
V gene: TRBV28
D gene: -
clone size: -
CDR3 DNA: TGTGCCAGCAGTAGGACAGTACCCGAGCAGTACTTC
CDR3 protein: CASSRTVPEQYF

J gene: TRBJ2-1
V gene: TRBV10-2
D gene: TRBD2
clone size: -
CDR3 DNA: TGCGCCAGCAGTGATGGACTAGCGGGAGCTGAGCAGTTCTTC
CDR3 protein: CASSDGLAGAEQFF

J gene: TRBJ1-2
V gene: TRBV7-9
D gene: TRBD1
clone size: -
CDR3 DNA: TGTGCCAGCAGCTCGACAGGGGGCGCTGGCTACACCTTC
CDR3 protein: CASSSTGGAGYTF

J gene: TRBJ2-5
V gene: TRBV11-2
D gene: TRBD1
clone size: -
CDR3 DNA: TGTGCCAGCAGCCCGGAGACAGGGGGGACAGAGACCCAGTACTTC
CDR3 protein: CASSPETGGTETQYF

J gene: TRBJ2-3
V gene: TRBV4-2
D gene: TRBD2
clone size: -
CDR3 DNA: TGTGCCAGCAGCCAAGATTGGGCTAGCGGGGGGGTAAGCACAGATACGCAGTATTTT
CDR3 protein: CASSQDWASGGVSTDTQYF

J gene: TRBJ2-3
V gene: TRBV5-4
D gene: -
clone size: -
CDR3 DNA: TGTGCCAGCAGCTGGAGCGGGCACACAGATACGCAGTATTTT
CDR3 protein: CASSWSGHTDTQYF

J gene: TRBJ1-2
V gene: TRBV30
D gene: -
clone size: -
CDR3 DNA: TGTGCCCGTGACAGGCGGGGGCGAGGCTACACCTTC
CDR3 protein: CARDRRGRGYTF

J gene: TRBJ2-2
V gene: TRBV5-1
D gene: TRBD2
clone size: -
CDR3 DNA: TGCGCCAGCAGCTATTATAGCGGGAGGGCCGTCGGGGAGCTGTTTTTT
CDR3 protein: CASSYYSGRAVGELFF

J gene: TRBJ2-5
V gene: TRBV7-9
D gene: -
clone size: -
CDR3 DNA: TGTGCCAGCAGCTTAGTCGGGGCCGGGGGGACCCAGTACTTC
CDR3 protein: CASSLVGAGGTQYF

J gene: TRBJ1-2
V gene: TRBV2
D gene: -
clone size: -
CDR3 DNA: TGTGCCAGCAGTGCCTCCCGCGGGGACGCTAACTATGGCTACACCTTC
CDR3 protein: CASSASRGDANYGYTF

J gene: TRBJ2-7
V gene: TRBV6-5
D gene: TRBD2
clone size: once
CDR3 DNA: TGTGCCAGCAGTTACTCGACTAGCGGGGGCTACGAGCAGTACTTC
CDR3 protein: CASSYSTSGGYEQYF

J gene: TRBJ2-1
V gene: TRBV19
D gene: -
clone size: -
CDR3 DNA: TGTGCCAGTAGTGGGGGGGCTAGCGGAACCTACAATGAGCAGTTCTTC
CDR3 protein: CASSGGASGTYNEQFF

J gene: TRBJ2-2
V gene: TRBV25-1
D gene: -
clone size: -
CDR3 DNA: TGTGCCAGCAGGATAGGAGTCGGGGAGCTGTTTTTT
CDR3 protein: CASRIGVGELFF

J gene: TRBJ2-7
V gene: TRBV6-6
D gene: TRBD1
clone size: -
CDR3 DNA: TGTGCCAGCAGTTACGCCCCAGGGACAGGGGGTAACGAGCAGTACTTC
CDR3 protein: CASSYAPGTGGNEQYF

J gene: TRBJ2-3
V gene: TRBV13
D gene: TRBD2
clone size: -
CDR3 DNA: TGTGCCAGCAGCCCTACATGGACTAGCGGGGATACGCAGTATTTT
CDR3 protein: CASSPTWTSGDTQYF

J gene: TRBJ1-2
V gene: TRBV19
D gene: -
clone size: -
CDR3 DNA: TGTGCCAGTAGTACCCAGGCAGAAGACTATGGCTACACCTTC
CDR3 protein: CASSTQAEDYGYTF

J gene: TRBJ2-7
V gene: TRBV11-1
D gene: -
clone size: -
CDR3 DNA: TGTGCCAGCAGCCCTTTAGGCGGGCCCTACGAGCAGTACTTC
CDR3 protein: CASSPLGGPYEQYF

J gene: TRBJ2-3
V gene: TRBV5-1
D gene: TRBD2
clone size: -
CDR3 DNA: TGCGCCAGCAGCTTGGGCGCTAGCGGCCGGGATACGCAGTATTTT
CDR3 protein: CASSLGASGRDTQYF

J gene: TRBJ1-2
V gene: TRBV6-5
D gene: TRBD1
clone size: -
CDR3 DNA: TGTGCCAGCAGTCAGACAGGGTCAGGCTATGGCTACACCTTC
CDR3 protein: CASSQTGSGYGYTF

J gene: TRBJ1-5
V gene: TRBV27
D gene: -
clone size: -
CDR3 DNA: TGTGCCAGCAGGCCACGGGCCGGGGTCAGCAATCAGCCCCAGCATTTT
CDR3 protein: CASRPRAGVSNQPQHF

J gene: TRBJ2-7
V gene: TRBV2
D gene: TRBD1
clone size: -
CDR3 DNA: TGTGCCAGCAGTGAAGATGGGACAGCTACCTACGAGCAGTACTTC
CDR3 protein: CASSEDGTATYEQYF

J gene: TRBJ1-1
V gene: TRBV7-2
D gene: -
clone size: few
CDR3 DNA: TGTGCCAGCAGCTTTCGGGGGAGCACTGAAGCTTTCTTT
CDR3 protein: CASSFRGSTEAFF

J gene: TRBJ2-2
V gene: TRBV11-2
D gene: -
clone size: -
CDR3 DNA: TGTGCCAGCAGCTTAGTACTAGCAAATTCCGGGGAGCTGTTTTTT
CDR3 protein: CASSLVLANSGELFF

J gene: TRBJ1-1
V gene: TRBV5-4
D gene: TRBD1
clone size: -
CDR3 DNA: TGTGCCAGCAGCTTCTACAGGGGAAGGACTGAAGCTTTCTTT
CDR3 protein: CASSFYRGRTEAFF

J gene: TRBJ1-6
V gene: TRBV30
D gene: -
clone size: -
CDR3 DNA: TGTGCCTGGAGTGTAGATAAAGGGGGAAGAGGATCACCCCTCCACTTT
CDR3 protein: CAWSVDKGGRGSPLHF

J gene: TRBJ1-2
V gene: TRBV7-2
D gene: TRBD1
clone size: -
CDR3 DNA: TGTGCCAGCAGCTTAGGGGAGGACAGGACTAACTATGGCTACACCTTC
CDR3 protein: CASSLGEDRTNYGYTF

J gene: TRBJ2-3
V gene: TRBV10-3
D gene: TRBD1
clone size: -
CDR3 DNA: TGTGCCATCAAGGCAGGGGGTATAGGCACAGATACGCAGTATTTT
CDR3 protein: CAIKAGGIGTDTQYF

J gene: TRBJ2-1
V gene: TRBV10-1
D gene: TRBD2
clone size: -
CDR3 DNA: TGCGCCAGCAGCTCCGGACTAGCGGGGGGGCCTCGGAATGAGCAGTTCTTC
CDR3 protein: CASSSGLAGGPRNEQFF

J gene: TRBJ2-3
V gene: TRBV18
D gene: -
clone size: -
CDR3 DNA: TGTGCCAGCTCAGCCGCGGGGCTGGAAGATACGCAGTATTTT
CDR3 protein: CASSAAGLEDTQYF

J gene: TRBJ1-1
V gene: TRBV7-9
D gene: -
clone size: -
CDR3 DNA: TGTGCCAGCAGCTTAGATTCGGTGAACACTGAAGCTTTCTTT
CDR3 protein: CASSLDSVNTEAFF

J gene: TRBJ2-7
V gene: TRBV4-3
D gene: TRBD1
clone size: once
CDR3 DNA: TGCGCCAGCAGCCAAGATCTGGAGGGACAGGGGGCCTACGAGCAGTACTTC
CDR3 protein: CASSQDLEGQGAYEQYF

J gene: TRBJ2-1
V gene: TRBV4-3
D gene: TRBD2
clone size: -
CDR3 DNA: TGCGCCAGCAGCCCCTGGAGCGGGGGGGCCGAAAATGAGCAGTTCTTC
CDR3 protein: CASSPWSGGAENEQFF

J gene: TRBJ2-7
V gene: TRBV21-1
D gene: -
clone size: -
CDR3 DNA: TGTGCCAGCAGCGTTTCCTGCGGGACGACCGCCTACGAGCAGTACTTC
CDR3 protein: CASSVSCGTTAYEQYF

J gene: TRBJ2-3
V gene: TRBV5-1
D gene: TRBD1
clone size: -
CDR3 DNA: TGCGCCAGCAGCCAGGGACAGGGCACAGATACGCAGTATTTT
CDR3 protein: CASSQGQGTDTQYF

J gene: TRBJ2-5
V gene: TRBV30
D gene: TRBD1
clone size: -
CDR3 DNA: TGTGCCTGGAGTCGACAGGGGGGTGAGACCCAGTACTTC
CDR3 protein: CAWSRQGGETQYF

J gene: TRBJ2-7
V gene: TRBV4-2
D gene: TRBD2
clone size: once
CDR3 DNA: TGTGCCAGCAGCCAAGTTTCGGTGGCGGGAGTGGGAGAGCAGTACTTC
CDR3 protein: CASSQVSVAGVGEQYF

J gene: TRBJ1-5
V gene: TRBV5-8
D gene: TRBD1
clone size: -
CDR3 DNA: TGTGCCAGCAGCTTGGTTGGAGGGGGCGCTTATCAGCCCCAGCATTTT
CDR3 protein: CASSLVGGGAYQPQHF

J gene: TRBJ2-2
V gene: TRBV7-2
D gene: -
clone size: -
CDR3 DNA: TGTGCCAGCAGCTTACTAAACACCGGGGAGCTGTTTTTT
CDR3 protein: CASSLLNTGELFF